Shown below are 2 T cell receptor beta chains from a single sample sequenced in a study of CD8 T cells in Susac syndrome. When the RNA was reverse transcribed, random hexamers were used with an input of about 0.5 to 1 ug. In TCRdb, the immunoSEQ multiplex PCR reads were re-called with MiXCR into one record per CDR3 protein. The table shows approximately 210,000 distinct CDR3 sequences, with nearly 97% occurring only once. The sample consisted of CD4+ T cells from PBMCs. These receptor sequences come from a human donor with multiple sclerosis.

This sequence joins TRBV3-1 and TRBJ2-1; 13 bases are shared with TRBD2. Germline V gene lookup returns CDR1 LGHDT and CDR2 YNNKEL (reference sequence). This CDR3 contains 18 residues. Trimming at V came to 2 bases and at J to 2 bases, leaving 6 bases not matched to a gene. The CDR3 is CASSQLGLAGNPYNEQFF. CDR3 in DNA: TGTGCCAGCAGCCAATTGGGACTAGCGGGAAACCCCTACAATGAGCAGTTCTTC.

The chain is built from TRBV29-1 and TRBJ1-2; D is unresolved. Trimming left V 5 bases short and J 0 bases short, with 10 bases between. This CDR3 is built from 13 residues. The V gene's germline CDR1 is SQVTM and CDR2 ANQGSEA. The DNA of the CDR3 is TGCAGCGTTAAACCAAACACTAACTATGGCTACACCTTC. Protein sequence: CSVKPNTNYGYTF.